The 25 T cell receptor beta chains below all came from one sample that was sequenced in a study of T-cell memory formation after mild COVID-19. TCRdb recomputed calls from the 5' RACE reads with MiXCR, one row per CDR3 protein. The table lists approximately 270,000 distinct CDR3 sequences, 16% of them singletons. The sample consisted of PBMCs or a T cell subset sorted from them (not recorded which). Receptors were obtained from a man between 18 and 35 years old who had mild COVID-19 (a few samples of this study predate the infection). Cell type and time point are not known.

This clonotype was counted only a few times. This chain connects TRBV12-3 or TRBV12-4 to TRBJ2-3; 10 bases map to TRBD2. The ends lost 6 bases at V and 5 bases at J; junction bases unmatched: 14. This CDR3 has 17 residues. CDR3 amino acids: CASRGVLAGARRDTQYF. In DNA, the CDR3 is TGTGCCAGCAGGGGCGTCCTAGCGGGGGCCAGGAGAGATACGCAGTATTTT.

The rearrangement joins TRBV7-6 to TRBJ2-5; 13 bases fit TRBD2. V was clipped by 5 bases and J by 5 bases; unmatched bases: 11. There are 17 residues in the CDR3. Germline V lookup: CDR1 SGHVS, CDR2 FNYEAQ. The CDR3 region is CASSPGTSGVGEETQYF. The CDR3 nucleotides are TGTGCCAGCAGCCCCGGGACTAGCGGGGTGGGGGAGGAGACCCAGTACTTC.

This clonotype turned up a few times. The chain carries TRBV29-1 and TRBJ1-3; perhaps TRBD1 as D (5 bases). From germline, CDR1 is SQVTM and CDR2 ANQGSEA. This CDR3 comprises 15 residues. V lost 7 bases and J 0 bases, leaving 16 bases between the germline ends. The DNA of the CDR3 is TGCAGCGGCTATGGGGCAGGGACCTCTGGAAACACCATATATTTT. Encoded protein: CSGYGAGTSGNTIYF.

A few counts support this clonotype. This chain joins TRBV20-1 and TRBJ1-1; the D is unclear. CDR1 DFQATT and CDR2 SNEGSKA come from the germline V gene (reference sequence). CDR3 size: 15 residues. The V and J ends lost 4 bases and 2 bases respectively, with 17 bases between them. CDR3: CSATNSGSPNTEAFF. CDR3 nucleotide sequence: TGCAGTGCTACCAACTCGGGCAGCCCTAACACTGAAGCTTTCTTT.

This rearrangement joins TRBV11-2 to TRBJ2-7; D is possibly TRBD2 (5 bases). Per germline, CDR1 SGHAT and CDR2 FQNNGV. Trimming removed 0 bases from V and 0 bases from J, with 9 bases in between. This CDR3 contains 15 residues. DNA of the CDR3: TGTGCCAGCAGCTTAGACACGGGGAGCTCCTACGAGCAGTACTTC. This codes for CASSLDTGSSYEQYF.

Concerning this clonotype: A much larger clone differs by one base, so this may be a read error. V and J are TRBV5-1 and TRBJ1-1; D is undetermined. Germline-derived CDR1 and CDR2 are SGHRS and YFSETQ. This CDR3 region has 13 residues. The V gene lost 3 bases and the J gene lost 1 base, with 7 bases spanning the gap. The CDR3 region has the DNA TGCGCCAGCAGCTGGGTCCCGAACACTGAAGCTTTCTTT. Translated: CASSWVPNTEAFF. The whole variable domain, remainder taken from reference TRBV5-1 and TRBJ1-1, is KAGVTQTPRYLIKTRGQQVTLSCSPISGHRSVSWYQQTPGQGLQFLFEYFSETQRNKGNFPGRFSGRQFSNSRSEMNVSTLELGDSALYLCASSWVPNTEAFFGQGTRLTVV.

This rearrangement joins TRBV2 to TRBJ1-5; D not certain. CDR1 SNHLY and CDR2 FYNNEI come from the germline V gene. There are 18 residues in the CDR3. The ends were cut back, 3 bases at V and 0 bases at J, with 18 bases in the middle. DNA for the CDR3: TGTGCCAGCAGTGATTTTGGGCAGAAAAGGCATAGCAATCAGCCCCAGCATTTT. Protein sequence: CASSDFGQKRHSNQPQHF.

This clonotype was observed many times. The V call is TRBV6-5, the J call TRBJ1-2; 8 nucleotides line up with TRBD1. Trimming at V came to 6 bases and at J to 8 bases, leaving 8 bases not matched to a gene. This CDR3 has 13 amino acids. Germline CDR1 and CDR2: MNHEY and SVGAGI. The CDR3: CASRVDRARGYTF. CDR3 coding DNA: TGTGCCAGCAGGGTGGACAGGGCGAGGGGCTACACCTTC.

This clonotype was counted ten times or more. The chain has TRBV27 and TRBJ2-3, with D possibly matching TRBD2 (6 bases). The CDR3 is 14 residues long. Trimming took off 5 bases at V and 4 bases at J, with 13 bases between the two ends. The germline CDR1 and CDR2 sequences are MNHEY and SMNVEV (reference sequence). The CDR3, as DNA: TGTGCCAGCAGTCAAACTAGCTGGGCAGATACGCAGTATTTT. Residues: CASSQTSWADTQYF.

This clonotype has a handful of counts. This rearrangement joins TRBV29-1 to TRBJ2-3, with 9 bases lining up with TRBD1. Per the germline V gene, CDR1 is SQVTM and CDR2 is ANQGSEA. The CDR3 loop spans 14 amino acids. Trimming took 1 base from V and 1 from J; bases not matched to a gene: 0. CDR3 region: CSVEGDRGTDTQYF. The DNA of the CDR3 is TGCAGCGTTGAAGGGGACAGGGGCACAGATACGCAGTATTTT.

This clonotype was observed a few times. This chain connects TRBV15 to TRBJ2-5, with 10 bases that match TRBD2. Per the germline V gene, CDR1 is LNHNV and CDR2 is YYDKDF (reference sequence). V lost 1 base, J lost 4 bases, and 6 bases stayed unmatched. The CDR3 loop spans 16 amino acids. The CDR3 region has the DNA TGTGCCACCAGCAGAGGCAGCGGGGGGGCTCCAGAGACCCAGTACTTC. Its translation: CATSRGSGGAPETQYF.

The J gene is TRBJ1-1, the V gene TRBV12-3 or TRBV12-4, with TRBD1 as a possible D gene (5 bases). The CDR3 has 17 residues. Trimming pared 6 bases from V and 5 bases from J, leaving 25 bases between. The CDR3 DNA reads TGTGCCAGCAGCCTGCCCGTTTGGGGGAGAGGGAGGACTGAAGCTTTCTTT. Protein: CASSLPVWGRGRTEAFF.

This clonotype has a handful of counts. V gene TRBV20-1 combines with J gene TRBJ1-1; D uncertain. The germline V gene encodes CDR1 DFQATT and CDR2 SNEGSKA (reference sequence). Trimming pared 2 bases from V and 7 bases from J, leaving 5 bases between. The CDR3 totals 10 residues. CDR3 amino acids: CSARMLEAFF. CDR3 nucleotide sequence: TGCAGTGCTAGAATGCTTGAAGCTTTCTTT.

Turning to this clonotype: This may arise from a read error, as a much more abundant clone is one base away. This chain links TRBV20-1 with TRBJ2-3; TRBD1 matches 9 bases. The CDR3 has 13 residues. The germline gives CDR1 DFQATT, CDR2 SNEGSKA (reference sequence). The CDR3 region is CSAPDRGLPTKYF. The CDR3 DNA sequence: TGCAGTGCTCCGGACAGGGGACTCCCTACGAAGTATTTT.

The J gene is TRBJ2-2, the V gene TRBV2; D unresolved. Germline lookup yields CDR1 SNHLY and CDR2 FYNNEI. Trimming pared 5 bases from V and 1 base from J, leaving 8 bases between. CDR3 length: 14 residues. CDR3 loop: CASSRTQNTGELFF. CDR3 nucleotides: TGTGCCAGCAGTCGGACCCAGAACACCGGGGAGCTGTTTTTT.

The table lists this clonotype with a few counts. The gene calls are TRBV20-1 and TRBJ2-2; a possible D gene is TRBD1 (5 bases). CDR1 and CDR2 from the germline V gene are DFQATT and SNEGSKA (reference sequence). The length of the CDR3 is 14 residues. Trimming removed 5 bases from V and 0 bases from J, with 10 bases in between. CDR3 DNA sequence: TGCAGTGCTCAGAGCAGGGCGAACACCGGGGAGCTGTTTTTT. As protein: CSAQSRANTGELFF.

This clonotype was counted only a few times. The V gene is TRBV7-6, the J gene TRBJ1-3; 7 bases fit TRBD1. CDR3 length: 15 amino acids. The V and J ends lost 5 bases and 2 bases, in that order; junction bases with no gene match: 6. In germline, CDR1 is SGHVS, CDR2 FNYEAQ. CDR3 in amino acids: CASSAQGPPGNTIYF. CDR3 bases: TGTGCCAGCAGCGCACAGGGGCCGCCTGGAAACACCATATATTTT.

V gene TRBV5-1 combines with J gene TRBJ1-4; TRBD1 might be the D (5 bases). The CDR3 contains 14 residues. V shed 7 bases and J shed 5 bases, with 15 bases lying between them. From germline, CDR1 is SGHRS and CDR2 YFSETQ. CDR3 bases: TGCGCCAGCCGATCTCAGGGTGGGAATGAAAAACTGTTTTTT. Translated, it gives CASRSQGGNEKLFF.

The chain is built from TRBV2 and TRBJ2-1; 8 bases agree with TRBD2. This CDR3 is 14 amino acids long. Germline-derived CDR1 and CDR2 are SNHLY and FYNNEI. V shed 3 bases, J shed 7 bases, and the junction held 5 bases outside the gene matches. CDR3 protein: CASSDRGGKNEQFF. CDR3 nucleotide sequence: TGTGCCAGCAGTGATCGGGGGGGCAAGAATGAGCAGTTCTTC. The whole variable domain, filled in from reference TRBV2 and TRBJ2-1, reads EPEVTQTPSHQVTQMGQEVILRCVPISNHLYFYWYRQILGQKVEFLVSFYNNEISEKSEIFDDQFSVERPDGSNFTLKIRSTKLEDSAMYFCASSDRGGKNEQFFGPGTRLTVL.

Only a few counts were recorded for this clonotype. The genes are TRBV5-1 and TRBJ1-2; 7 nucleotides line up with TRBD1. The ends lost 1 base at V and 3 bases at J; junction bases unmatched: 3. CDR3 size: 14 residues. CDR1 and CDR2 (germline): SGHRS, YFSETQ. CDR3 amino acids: CASSLQGVHYGYTF. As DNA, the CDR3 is TGCGCCAGCAGCTTGCAGGGGGTTCACTATGGCTACACCTTC.

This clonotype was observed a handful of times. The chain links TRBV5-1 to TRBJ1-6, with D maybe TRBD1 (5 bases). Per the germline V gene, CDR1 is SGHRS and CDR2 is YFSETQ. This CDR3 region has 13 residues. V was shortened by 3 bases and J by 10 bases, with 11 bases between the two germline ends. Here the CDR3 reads CASSWDLGSPLHF. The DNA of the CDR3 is TGCGCCAGCAGCTGGGACCTTGGCTCACCCCTCCACTTT.

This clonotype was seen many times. In nucleotides, the CDR3 is TGTGCCAGCAGTCTCGGGCCGATGGGGTCCTACGAGCAGTACTTC. Translating it yields CASSLGPMGSYEQYF. The chain carries TRBV6-5 and TRBJ2-7; D remains unclear. Between the trimmed V and J ends, which lost 5 bases and 1 base, there was a span of 15 bases. Germline V gives CDR1 MNHEY, CDR2 SVGAGI. The CDR3 spans 15 residues.

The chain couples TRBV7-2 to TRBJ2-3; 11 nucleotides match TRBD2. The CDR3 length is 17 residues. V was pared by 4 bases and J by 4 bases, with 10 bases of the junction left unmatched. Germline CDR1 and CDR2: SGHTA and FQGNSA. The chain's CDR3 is CASSYPWTSGPSDTQYF. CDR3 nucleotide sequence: TGTGCCAGCAGCTATCCCTGGACTAGCGGGCCCTCAGATACGCAGTATTTT.

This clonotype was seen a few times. Here the CDR3 reads CASSYYDDGGINYGYTF. CDR3 in DNA: TGTGCCAGCAGTTACTACGACGACGGTGGCATTAACTATGGCTACACCTTC. V usage is TRBV6-5 and J usage is TRBJ1-2; D not resolved. V lost 1 base, J lost 1 base, and 16 bases lay in between. CDR3 length equals 17 residues. Germline loops: CDR1 MNHEY, CDR2 SVGAGI.

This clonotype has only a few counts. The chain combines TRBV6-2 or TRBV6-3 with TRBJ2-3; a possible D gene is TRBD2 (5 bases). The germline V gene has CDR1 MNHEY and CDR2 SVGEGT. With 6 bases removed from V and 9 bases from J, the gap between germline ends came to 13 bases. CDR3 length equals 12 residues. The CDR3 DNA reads TGTGCCAGCAGCCCCTCCGAGCGGACGCAGTATTTT. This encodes CASSPSERTQYF.